This T cell receptor (beta chain) originates from a study of T cells in narcolepsy. Method: immunoSEQ multiplex PCR; TCRdb's copy keeps in-frame clones and lacks some. The sample has 20,000 to 30,000 clones, more than 70% seen once. The germline V gene encodes CDR1 LGHNA and CDR2 YNFKEQ. The CDR3 contains 15 residues. The V gene end was trimmed by 0 bases and the J gene end by 2 bases; junction bases not matched to a gene: 4. Sequenced: CD45RA- memory CD4+ T cells from PBMCs. The rearrangement uses TRBV4-2 and TRBJ2-7; 7 bases agree with TRBD2. The origin of this receptor is a human donor with narcolepsy. CDR3: CASSQDLGGAYEQYF. The DNA for the CDR3 is TGTGCCAGCAGCCAAGATTTGGGAGGGGCCTACGAGCAGTACTTC.